A selection of T cell receptor beta chains follows, all from one sample in a study of blood T cells in healthy people across ages. TCRdb itself ran the 5' RACE reads through MiXCR, one entry per CDR3 protein. The table includes 750,000 to 950,000 distinct CDR3 sequences, about 28% detected once. This same sample was also part of a study on T cells of mothers and their children.

Sample: blood. All receptors come from a woman in her forties in good health. The CDR3 runs from the conserved cysteine through the conserved F or W. The order of the fields is clone size, D gene, J gene, V gene, CDR3 DNA, CDR3 protein. A D gene is named only where the DNA matches it firmly. Not every row has a clone size; where given, it reads once, few, many or a size class.

>NA|TRBD1|TRBJ1-6|TRBV7-2
TGTGCCAGCAGCCTACGGACAGGGGGACGATCATCACCCCTCCACTTT
CASSLRTGGRSSPLHF
>NA|NA|TRBJ1-1|TRBV19
TGTGCCAGTAGTATTAGGGGAAACACTGAAGCTTTCTTT
CASSIRGNTEAFF
>few|TRBD1|TRBJ2-5|TRBV4-1
TGCGCCAGCAGCCACACCGGACAGGCCCAAGAGACCCAGTACTTC
CASSHTGQAQETQYF
>NA|NA|TRBJ2-2|TRBV19
TGTGCCAGTAGTATCTCCACCGGGGAGCTGTTTTTT
CASSISTGELFF
>NA|NA|TRBJ1-1|TRBV7-2
TGTGCCAGCAGCTGGTGGGGGGGACAAGCCTACACTGAAGCTTTCTTT
CASSWWGGQAYTEAFF
>once|NA|TRBJ2-3|TRBV20-1
TGCAGTGCCGCAACCCCACGGGATCGACGCACAGATACGCAGTATTTT
CSAATPRDRRTDTQYF
>NA|NA|TRBJ2-5|TRBV12-3/TRBV12-4
TGTGCCAGCAGCTTAGCGCTGCAGGTAGGGTCAGAGACCCAGTACTTC
CASSLALQVGSETQYF
>NA|NA|TRBJ1-5|TRBV11-2
TGTGCCAGCAGCTTAGGGCAGGGAAGGAGTCAGCCCCAGCATTTT
CASSLGQGRSQPQHF
>NA|NA|TRBJ1-2|TRBV9
TGTGCCAGCAGCGTAGGTGGTGTTCTCAACTATGGCTACACCTTC
CASSVGGVLNYGYTF
>NA|NA|TRBJ1-1|TRBV4-1
TGCGCCAGCAGCCCGGGGGCACAGACGAACACTGAAGCTTTCTTT
CASSPGAQTNTEAFF
>few|NA|TRBJ2-1|TRBV11-2
TGTGCCAGCAGCCATTCACCCGGGAAGAATGAGCAGTTCTTC
CASSHSPGKNEQFF
>many|TRBD2|TRBJ2-1|TRBV28
TGTGCCAGCAGTCGCGGGGGGGGTAACAACAATGAGCAGTTCTTC
CASSRGGGNNNEQFF
>NA|NA|TRBJ1-3|TRBV20-1
TGCAGTCAAGGTCGAAACACCATATATTTT
CSQGRNTIYF
>NA|NA|TRBJ2-7|TRBV5-1
TGCGCCAGCAGCTTGTCGGCACACGAGCAGTACTTC
CASSLSAHEQYF
>NA|TRBD2|TRBJ2-3|TRBV20-1
TGCAGTGCCTCCCCCGCCGGACTAGCGGGGGGTGGCACAGATACGCAGTATTTT
CSASPAGLAGGGTDTQYF
>NA|NA|TRBJ1-1|TRBV19
TGTGCCAGTAGCACAGGGTGGCGAACTGAAGCTTTCTTT
CASSTGWRTEAFF
>NA|NA|TRBJ1-1|TRBV7-3
TGTGCCAGCAAGGACTACGAGAGGACTGAAGCTTTCTTT
CASKDYERTEAFF
>NA|NA|TRBJ1-2|TRBV5-1
TGCGCCAGCAGTCGAGAGGTAGGGAGCTATGGCTACACCTTC
CASSREVGSYGYTF
>many|NA|TRBJ2-7|TRBV9
TGTGCCAGCAGCGTAGGGGGGATCTACGAGCAGTACTTC
CASSVGGIYEQYF
>NA|NA|TRBJ2-7|TRBV15
TGTGCCACCGCCCGGGGGAGCTCCTACAATGAGCAGTACTTC
CATARGSSYNEQYF
>NA|TRBD2|TRBJ2-7|TRBV20-1
TGCAGTGCTAGAACTAGCGGGGGGACCTACGAGCAGTACTTC
CSARTSGGTYEQYF
>few|TRBD1|TRBJ1-4|TRBV28
TGTGCCAGCAGAATACCGGGACAGCCTAATGAAAAACTGTTTTTT
CASRIPGQPNEKLFF
>few|TRBD2|TRBJ2-7|TRBV3-1
TGTGCCAGCAGCCAAACAATTCCGACAGCCACCGGGACTAGGACCTTCTCCTACGAGCAGTACTTC
CASSQTIPTATGTRTFSYEQYF
>NA|NA|TRBJ2-7|TRBV20-1
TGCAGTGCTAGAGATCCCCACCAGGCGGTCTACGAGCAGTACTTC
CSARDPHQAVYEQYF
>NA|TRBD2|TRBJ2-1|TRBV28
TGTGCCAGCAGTTTTTTCGGGCTAGCGGGGGTCTACAATGAGCAGTTCTTC
CASSFFGLAGVYNEQFF
>few|TRBD1|TRBJ1-6|TRBV27
TGTGCCAGCAAGGGGGCCCCCTATTCACCCCTCCACTTT
CASKGAPYSPLHF
>NA|NA|TRBJ1-6|TRBV11-2
TGTGCCAGCAGCTTGTGGGACACAAGGTCACCCCTCCACTTT
CASSLWDTRSPLHF
>few|TRBD2|TRBJ2-1|TRBV29-1
TGCAGCGTTGTTGGAGGGGAGGGTGAGCAGTTCTTC
CSVVGGEGEQFF
>NA|NA|TRBJ2-3|TRBV11-1
TGTGCCAGCAGCTCCTCGCCTACGCAGTATTTT
CASSSSPTQYF
>many|TRBD2|TRBJ2-5|TRBV7-2
TGTGCCAGCAGCGGAACGGGGGGTCGGGGGGAGACCCAGTACTTC
CASSGTGGRGETQYF
>few|NA|TRBJ2-1|TRBV20-1
TGCAGTGCTAGGCACTTCAGCTCCTACAATGAGCAGTTCTTC
CSARHFSSYNEQFF
>many|NA|TRBJ2-7|TRBV5-5
TGTGCCAGCAGCATCGCGGTGGGTTCCCCCTACGAGCAGTACTTC
CASSIAVGSPYEQYF
>once|TRBD1|TRBJ2-3|TRBV7-9
TGTGCCAGCAGCCCCGAGGGTGGCAGGGGGACAGATACGCAGTATTTT
CASSPEGGRGTDTQYF
>NA|NA|TRBJ2-2|TRBV24-1
TGTGCCACCAGTGATTGGGCAGCGAACACCGGGGAGCTGTTTTTT
CATSDWAANTGELFF
>NA|NA|TRBJ1-2|TRBV7-2
TGTGCCAGCAGCTCCTTATCCGGGAATCATGCTTTTTACACCTTC
CASSSLSGNHAFYTF
>NA|TRBD1|TRBJ2-1|TRBV15
TGTGCCACCAGCAGTAAGACAGGGGTAGTCGATGAGCAGTTCTTC
CATSSKTGVVDEQFF
>few|NA|TRBJ1-2|TRBV19
TGTGCCACCAGTGAGGGTTCTAGTAACTATGGCTACACCTTC
CATSEGSSNYGYTF